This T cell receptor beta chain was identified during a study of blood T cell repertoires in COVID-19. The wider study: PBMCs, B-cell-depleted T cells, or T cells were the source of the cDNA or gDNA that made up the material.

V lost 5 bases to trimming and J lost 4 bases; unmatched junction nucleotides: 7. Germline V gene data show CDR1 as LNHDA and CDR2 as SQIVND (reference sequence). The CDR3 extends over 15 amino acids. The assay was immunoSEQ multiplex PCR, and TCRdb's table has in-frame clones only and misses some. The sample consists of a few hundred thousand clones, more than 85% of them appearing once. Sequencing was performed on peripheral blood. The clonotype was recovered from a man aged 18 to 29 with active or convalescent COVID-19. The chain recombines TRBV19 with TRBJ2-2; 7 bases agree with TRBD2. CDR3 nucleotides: TGTGCCAGTAGTGTCGGACTAGGGGTCACCGGGGAGCTGTTTTTT. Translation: CASSVGLGVTGELFF.